The clone carrying this T cell receptor beta chain was counted only a few times. Its target is not known. The record originates from a study of sequential checkpoint blockade in melanoma. At the level of the study: About 90 pretreatment tumor DNA samples were TCRβ immunosequenced. After nivolumab or ipilimumab alone, twenty-two patients had week-13 rebiopsies.

This table comes from immunoSEQ multiplex PCR, and its TCRdb copy is limited to in-frame clones, with some not included. The table has approximately 37,000 clones, roughly 32% seen once; the top ten hold less than 2%. Treatment noted: randomized to nivolumab then ipilimumab (arm A) or the reverse (arm B). Per germline, CDR1 SGHNT and CDR2 YENEEA. The CDR3 consists of 15 residues. V was shortened by 3 bases and J by 3 bases, with 14 bases between the two germline ends. Findings of the study overall: Patients with week-13 increases in T-cell fraction and clonality benefited about 30 times more often.

This clonotype originated in a human donor with melanoma. The chain is built from TRBV11-3 and TRBJ2-5; perhaps TRBD2 as D (5 bases). Sequencing used tumor tissue (inferred from file names), obtained from a patient given nivolumab and ipilimumab in sequence. The DNA of the CDR3 is TGTGCCAGCAGCTTTAGAGAGGGTGTAAAAGAGACCCAGTACTTC. This encodes CASSFREGVKETQYF.